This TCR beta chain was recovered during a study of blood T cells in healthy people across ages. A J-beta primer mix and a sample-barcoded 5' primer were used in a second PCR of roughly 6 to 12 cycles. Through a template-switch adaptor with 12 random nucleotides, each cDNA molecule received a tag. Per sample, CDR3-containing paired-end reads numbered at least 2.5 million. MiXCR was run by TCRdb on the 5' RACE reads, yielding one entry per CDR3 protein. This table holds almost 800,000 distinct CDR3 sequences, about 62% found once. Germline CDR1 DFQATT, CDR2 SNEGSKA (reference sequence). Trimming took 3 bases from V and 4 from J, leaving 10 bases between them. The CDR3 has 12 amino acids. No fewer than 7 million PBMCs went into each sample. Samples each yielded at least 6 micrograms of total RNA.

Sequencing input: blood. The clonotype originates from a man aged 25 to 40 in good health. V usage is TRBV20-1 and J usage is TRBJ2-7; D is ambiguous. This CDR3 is CSASDDSYEQYF. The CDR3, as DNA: TGCAGTGCTAGCGATGACTCTTACGAGCAGTACTTC.